This record concerns one TCR beta chain sequence. Its specificity is not known. This sample is part of a study of cytomegalovirus exposure and HLA in healthy donors. General study results and limits: Reported results showed that the classifier diagnosed cytomegalovirus status with high specificity and sensitivity.

This table comes from immunoSEQ multiplex PCR, and its TCRdb copy is limited to in-frame clones, with some not included. In the table there are about 350,000 clones, 87% of which are singletons. This CDR3 spans 12 amino acids. Between the trimmed V and J ends, which lost 6 bases and 6 bases, there was a span of 12 bases. The V gene's germline CDR1 is PRHDT and CDR2 FYEKMQ (reference sequence). Material: PBMCs. The chain carries TRBV13 and TRBJ2-7; D remains unclear. The TCR comes from a woman aged 25-40 years in good health and CMV-seropositive. CDR3 amino acids: CASSRKPSEQYF. CDR3 bases: TGTGCCAGCAGTAGAAAGCCTAGCGAGCAGTACTTC.